The 32 T cell receptor beta chains given below trace back to one sample, sequenced in a study of shared T cell receptors in the human thymus. Sequencing was performed with immunoSEQ multiplex PCR; in TCRdb, only in-frame clones are kept and a portion is missing. The data hold approximately 760,000 clones, with 80% to 90% observed a single time. This sample was also put to use in a study of human thymus T cells.

The sequenced sample consisted of thymocytes. The receptor set was obtained from a girl under three years old with a congenital heart defect.

The genes are TRBV18 and TRBJ1-5; D gene uncertain. The CDR3 totals 16 residues. The V gene's germline CDR1 is KGHSH and CDR2 LQKENI. The ends were cut back, 3 bases at V and 0 bases at J, with 12 bases in the middle. CDR3 DNA sequence: TGTGCCAGCTCACCCAGCAGGCCCTATAGCAATCAGCCCCAGCATTTT. Translating it yields CASSPSRPYSNQPQHF.

This rearrangement joins TRBV19 to TRBJ1-6, with TRBD1 matching 7 bases. Germline V lookup: CDR1 LNHDA, CDR2 SQIVND (reference sequence). CDR3 size: 17 residues. J gave up 5 bases and V 1 base, and 8 bases lay outside the gene matches. CDR3 sequence: CASSIGNRDRNNSPLHF. CDR3 DNA: TGTGCCAGTAGTATAGGGAACCGGGACAGAAATAATTCACCCCTCCACTTT.

The chain couples TRBV11-1 to TRBJ2-1, with 12 positions matching TRBD2. J gave up 8 bases and V 9 bases, and 11 bases lay outside the gene matches. Germline lookup yields CDR1 SGHAT and CDR2 FQDESV (reference sequence). The CDR3 spans 15 residues. CDR3 loop: CASNNLAGGPDEQFF. The DNA of the CDR3 is TGTGCCAGTAACAATCTAGCGGGGGGGCCTGATGAGCAGTTCTTC.

The chain uses TRBV28 and TRBJ1-5; 8 nucleotides match TRBD1. Germline-derived CDR1 and CDR2 are MDHEN and SYDVKM. V lost 6 bases to trimming and J lost 0 bases; unmatched junction nucleotides: 19. The CDR3 spans 20 residues. As DNA, the CDR3 is TGTGCCAGCAGCCCGACCTCCTTTGGACAGGGCGAATATAGCAATCAGCCCCAGCATTTT. It is translated as CASSPTSFGQGEYSNQPQHF. Full variable domain (remainder filled in from reference TRBV28 and TRBJ1-5): DVKVTQSSRYLVKRTGEKVFLECVQDMDHENMFWYRQDPGLGLRLIYFSYDVKMKEKGDIPEGYSVSREKKERFSLILESASTNQTSMYLCASSPTSFGQGEYSNQPQHFGDGTRLSIL.

The V call is TRBV4-1, the J call TRBJ1-6, with a tentative D call TRBD1 (5 bases). V was shortened by 4 bases and J by 13 bases, with 14 bases between the two germline ends. This CDR3 has 13 residues. CDR1 is MGHRA and CDR2 is YSYEKL in the germline V gene. This CDR3 is CASSPHGGYPLHF. CDR3 sequence (DNA): TGCGCCAGCAGCCCCCACGGGGGGTATCCCCTCCACTTT.

The genes are TRBV28 and TRBJ1-2; 7 bases agree with TRBD1. Germline V gene data show CDR1 as MDHEN and CDR2 as SYDVKM. The length of the CDR3 is 12 residues. Unmatched junction bases numbered 8, after V lost 8 bases and J lost 8 bases. In DNA, the CDR3 is TGTGCCAGCCATACAGGGGCAGGAGGCTACACCTTC. Translated, it gives CASHTGAGGYTF.

The rearrangement links TRBV29-1 to TRBJ2-6, with D unresolved. The CDR3 sequence is 15 residues long. V dropped 7 bases and J dropped 0 bases, with 13 bases sitting between them. Per the germline V gene, CDR1 is SQVTM and CDR2 is ANQGSEA. CDR3 bases: TGCAGCGCGACTCATGAAGGCTCTGGGGCCAACGTCCTGACTTTC. Residues: CSATHEGSGANVLTF.

The chain joins TRBV7-2 to TRBJ2-3, with D tentatively TRBD2 (5 bases). V was shortened by 0 bases and J by 8 bases, with 15 bases between the two germline ends. Germline values: CDR1 SGHTA, CDR2 FQGNSA. This CDR3 is 15 amino acids long. The DNA for the CDR3 is TGTGCCAGCAGCTTAGCGGGCGGGTGGGTAGGTACGCAGTATTTT. It encodes CASSLAGGWVGTQYF.

The rearrangement joins TRBV11-2 to TRBJ2-1; TRBD2 matches 10 bases. V lost 3 bases to trimming and J lost 2 bases; unmatched junction nucleotides: 4. This CDR3 has 16 residues. Looked up from germline, CDR1 is SGHAT and CDR2 is FQNNGV. The CDR3 region is CASSFSGGNTYNEQFF. In DNA form, the CDR3 reads TGTGCCAGCAGCTTTAGCGGGGGGAATACCTACAATGAGCAGTTCTTC.

The chain joins TRBV12-5 to TRBJ2-5, with 8 positions matching TRBD1. J gave up 5 bases and V 6 bases, and 5 bases lay outside the gene matches. The germline V gene encodes CDR1 LGHNT and CDR2 FRNRAP. This CDR3 comprises 13 residues. The CDR3, as DNA: TGTGCTAGTGGCGCAGGGGGCGTCGAGACCCAGTACTTC. It codes for CASGAGGVETQYF. Combining the CDR3 with reference TRBV12-5 and TRBJ2-5 gives the whole variable domain DARVTQTPRHKVTEMGQEVTMRCQPILGHNTVFWYRQTMMQGLELLAYFRNRAPLDDSGMPKDRFSAEMPDATLATLKIQPSEPRDSAVYFCASGAGGVETQYFGPGTRLLVL.

The chain recombines TRBV2 with TRBJ1-1; D may be TRBD1 (6 bases). Germline CDR1 SNHLY, CDR2 FYNNEI. Trimming stripped 6 bases from V and 10 bases from J, with 18 bases between. This CDR3 has 13 residues. In DNA form, the CDR3 reads TGTGCCAGCAGGTTTCAGGGGCACTCTGTAGCTTTCTTT. Its protein product is CASRFQGHSVAFF.

This clone occurred once. This chain links TRBV4-1 with TRBJ1-2; 7 nucleotides align to TRBD1. The CDR3 extends over 14 amino acids. From germline, CDR1 is MGHRA and CDR2 YSYEKL. The V gene end was trimmed by 0 bases and the J gene end by 6 bases; junction bases not matched to a gene: 4. The CDR3 loop is CASSQDRQGHGYTF. In DNA, the CDR3 is TGCGCCAGCAGCCAAGACCGACAGGGTCATGGCTACACCTTC.

The gene calls are TRBV9 and TRBJ1-4; a weak D match, TRBD1 (5 bases). V shed 6 bases and J shed 4 bases, with 16 bases lying between them. The V gene's germline CDR1 is SGDLS and CDR2 YYNGEE. The CDR3 has 15 amino acids. In DNA form, the CDR3 reads TGTGCCAGCACCCGCAGGTGGGGACTTAATGAAAAACTGTTTTTT. Residues: CASTRRWGLNEKLFF.

This chain connects TRBV6-4 to TRBJ2-1, with 11 nucleotides matching TRBD2. V lost 5 bases to trimming and J lost 3 bases; unmatched junction nucleotides: 3. Germline V gene sequence: CDR1 MRHNA, CDR2 SNTAGT. The CDR3 length is 15 residues. This chain's CDR3 is CASSLAGGDYNEQFF. The CDR3 nucleotides read TGTGCCAGCAGTTTAGCGGGGGGGGACTACAATGAGCAGTTCTTC.

The rearrangement joins TRBV7-2 to TRBJ1-3; D is unresolved. V was pared by 5 bases and J by 1 base, with 3 bases between. The CDR3 spans 12 residues. The germline V gene encodes CDR1 SGHTA and CDR2 FQGNSA. The CDR3 loop reads CASSPSGNTIYF. CDR3 in DNA: TGTGCCAGCAGCCCGTCTGGAAACACCATATATTTT.

This chain joins TRBV7-2 and TRBJ1-1; TRBD1 is a possible D gene (5 bases). Trimming took 4 bases from V and 4 from J, leaving 13 bases between them. CDR1 is SGHTA, CDR2 FQGNSA, per germline. There are 14 residues in the CDR3. The CDR3 reads CASSSDWGGTEAFF. The CDR3 DNA sequence: TGTGCCAGCAGCTCAGATTGGGGCGGCACTGAAGCTTTCTTT.

The genes are TRBV21-1 and TRBJ1-3. TRBV21-1 is a pseudogene locus. The CDR3 spans 16 residues. CDR3 in DNA: TGTGCCAGCAGCAAGGGTCGGGGGTCCCCTGGAAACACCATATATTTT. It codes for CASSKGRGSPGNTIYF.

CDR3 residues: CASSQEGVEGREKETQYF. CDR3 coding DNA: TGCGCCAGCAGCCAAGAGGGCGTGGAAGGGAGGGAGAAAGAGACCCAGTACTTC. The V and J genes are TRBV4-3 and TRBJ2-5, with 7 bases that match TRBD2. V lost 0 bases to trimming and J lost 3 bases; unmatched junction nucleotides: 13. CDR1 is LGHNA and CDR2 is YSLEER in the germline V gene. CDR3 length equals 18 residues.

This clone was recorded once. The chain uses TRBV11-2 and TRBJ2-4; unclear D gene. Germline loops: CDR1 SGHAT, CDR2 FQNNGV. The length of the CDR3 is 12 residues. With 3 bases removed from V and 9 bases from J, the gap between germline ends came to 9 bases. CDR3 protein: CASSFATGIQYF. The CDR3 nucleotides read TGTGCCAGCAGCTTCGCTACGGGCATTCAGTACTTC.

The chain carries TRBV4-2 and TRBJ2-3; D is perhaps TRBD2 (6 bases). CDR1 and CDR2 from the germline V gene are LGHNA and YNFKEQ. V was cut by 1 base and J by 0 bases, with 26 bases left in between. The CDR3 loop spans 21 amino acids. Here the CDR3 reads CASSQARPRLGLRPSTDTQYF. The CDR3 bases are TGTGCCAGCAGCCAAGCCCGGCCTAGACTAGGCCTGCGTCCTAGCACAGATACGCAGTATTTT.

The V call is TRBV27, the J call TRBJ1-2, with 10 nucleotides matching TRBD1. CDR3 length equals 19 residues. CDR1 MNHEY and CDR2 SMNVEV come from the germline V gene (reference sequence). V was pared by 1 base and J by 5 bases, with 16 bases of the junction left unmatched. In DNA, the CDR3 is TGTGCCAGCAGTTTATGTCCGCCCCGGGACAGGGGACTTCCTTATGGCTACACCTTC. This translates into CASSLCPPRDRGLPYGYTF.

Worth noting for this clone: The junction does not match germline at one end; this may be a read error. The J gene is TRBJ2-7, the V gene TRBV7-7; 12 bases are shared with TRBD2. Per the germline V gene, CDR1 is SSHAT and CDR2 is FNYEAQ (reference sequence). CDR3 length: 22 residues. The CDR3 loop is CASSPTLLAGGSMGLLSYEQYF. CDR3 sequence (DNA): TGTGCTAGCAGCCCAACCTTACTAGCGGGGGGCAGTATGGGTCTTCTGAGCTACGAGCAGTACTTC.

The J gene is TRBJ1-2, the V gene TRBV19, with 9 bases aligning to TRBD1. This CDR3 spans 15 amino acids. Germline V gene sequence: CDR1 LNHDA, CDR2 SQIVND (reference sequence). V lost 6 bases, J lost 4 bases, and 9 bases stayed unmatched. The CDR3 protein is CASRSGTGTFYGYTF. CDR3 bases: TGTGCCAGTAGATCCGGGACAGGGACCTTCTATGGCTACACCTTC.

The chain is built from TRBV15 and TRBJ2-2; TRBD2 aligns across 13 bases. After removal of 3 bases from V and 6 bases from J, the junction contained 22 bases not matched to a gene. CDR3 length: 22 residues. Germline CDR1 and CDR2: LNHNV and YYDKDF (reference sequence). CDR3 sequence reads: CATSRGSTYELTSGGAPGELFF. CDR3 coding DNA: TGTGCCACCAGCAGGGGAAGCACGTACGAACTTACTAGCGGGGGGGCCCCCGGGGAGCTGTTTTTT.

The chain links TRBV27 to TRBJ1-1, with 8 bases lining up with TRBD1. Looked up from germline, CDR1 is MNHEY and CDR2 is SMNVEV (reference sequence). The CDR3 totals 16 residues. V shed 2 bases, J shed 5 bases, and the junction held 10 bases outside the gene matches. The CDR3 coding sequence is TGTGCCAGCAGTTTAGAAGGACAGGGTCGAAATACTGAAGCTTTCTTT. Translated, it gives CASSLEGQGRNTEAFF.

This rearrangement joins TRBV7-9 to TRBJ2-3; no clear D gene. Trimming removed 5 bases from V and 4 bases from J, with 10 bases in between. Germline CDR1 and CDR2: SEHNR and FQNEAQ (reference sequence). The CDR3 length is 13 residues. The CDR3 spells CASSPQSPDTQYF. The CDR3 coding sequence is TGTGCCAGCAGCCCTCAAAGCCCAGATACGCAGTATTTT.

J is TRBJ2-7 and V is TRBV6-1; D ambiguous. V was cut by 0 bases and J by 3 bases, with 9 bases left in between. Germline V gene sequence: CDR1 MNHNS, CDR2 SASEGT. This CDR3 is 14 amino acids long. In DNA form, the CDR3 reads TGTGCCAGCAGTGAAGCCTCGCACAGCTACGAGCAGTACTTC. Amino acid sequence: CASSEASHSYEQYF.

Only a few counts were recorded for this clone. J is TRBJ1-6 and V is TRBV5-5; D perhaps matches TRBD1 (5 bases). This CDR3 has 17 amino acids. CDR1 SGHKS and CDR2 YYEKEE come from the germline V gene (reference sequence). Trimming shortened V by 3 bases and J by 5 bases, and 18 bases separated the two germline ends. DNA for the CDR3: TGTGCCAGCAGCTCAGGTGTCAGGCAGGGTAATAATTCACCCCTCCACTTT. This encodes CASSSGVRQGNNSPLHF. The full variable domain, completed using reference TRBV5-5 and TRBJ1-6, is DAGVTQSPTHLIKTRGQQVTLRCSPISGHKSVSWYQQVLGQGPQFIFQYYEKEERGRGNFPDRFSARQFPNYSSELNVNALLLGDSALYLCASSSGVRQGNNSPLHFGNGTRLTVT.

As for this clone: Other DNA variants within this sample encode the same CDR3. Here the CDR3 reads CASSYSWGDTEAFF. CDR3 in DNA: TGTGCCAGCAGTTACTCTTGGGGGGACACTGAAGCTTTCTTT. The V gene is TRBV6-5, the J gene TRBJ1-1; a weak D match, TRBD1 (5 bases). Germline values: CDR1 MNHEY, CDR2 SVGAGI. This CDR3 comprises 14 residues. V was clipped by 0 bases and J by 3 bases, with 8 bases between them.

The chain links TRBV11-2 to TRBJ2-7, with D maybe TRBD1 (8 bases). Trimming shortened V by 1 base and J by 2 bases, and 12 bases separated the two germline ends. This CDR3 has 15 amino acids. Germline CDR1 reads SGHAT; CDR2 reads FQNNGV. The CDR3 reads CASSLGTGRAYEQYF. Written as DNA, the CDR3 is TGTGCCAGCAGCTTAGGGACAGGGAGGGCCTACGAGCAGTACTTC.

The chain has TRBV2 and TRBJ2-7; 9 nucleotides align to TRBD1. V lost 8 bases to trimming and J lost 4 bases; unmatched junction nucleotides: 9. Germline V CDR1 and CDR2: SNHLY, FYNNEI. The CDR3 length is 14 residues. The CDR3 spells CASRAGTGTYEQYF. CDR3 DNA sequence: TGTGCCAGCCGTGCCGGGACAGGGACTTACGAGCAGTACTTC. The full variable domain, with the rest looked up from reference TRBV2 and TRBJ2-7, is EPEVTQTPSHQVTQMGQEVILRCVPISNHLYFYWYRQILGQKVEFLVSFYNNEISEKSEIFDDQFSVERPDGSNFTLKIRSTKLEDSAMYFCASRAGTGTYEQYFGPGTRLTVT.

The chain links TRBV28 to TRBJ1-1; 9 nucleotides agree with TRBD1. CDR1 is MDHEN and CDR2 is SYDVKM in the germline V gene. J lost 4 bases, V lost 2 bases, and 2 bases had no gene match. This CDR3 spans 14 amino acids. The CDR3 region has the DNA TGTGCCAGCAGTTTACAGGACAGGGGCACTGAAGCTTTCTTT. Translating gives CASSLQDRGTEAFF. The variable domain in full, completed from reference TRBV28 and TRBJ1-1, reads DVKVTQSSRYLVKRTGEKVFLECVQDMDHENMFWYRQDPGLGLRLIYFSYDVKMKEKGDIPEGYSVSREKKERFSLILESASTNQTSMYLCASSLQDRGTEAFFGQGTRLTVV.